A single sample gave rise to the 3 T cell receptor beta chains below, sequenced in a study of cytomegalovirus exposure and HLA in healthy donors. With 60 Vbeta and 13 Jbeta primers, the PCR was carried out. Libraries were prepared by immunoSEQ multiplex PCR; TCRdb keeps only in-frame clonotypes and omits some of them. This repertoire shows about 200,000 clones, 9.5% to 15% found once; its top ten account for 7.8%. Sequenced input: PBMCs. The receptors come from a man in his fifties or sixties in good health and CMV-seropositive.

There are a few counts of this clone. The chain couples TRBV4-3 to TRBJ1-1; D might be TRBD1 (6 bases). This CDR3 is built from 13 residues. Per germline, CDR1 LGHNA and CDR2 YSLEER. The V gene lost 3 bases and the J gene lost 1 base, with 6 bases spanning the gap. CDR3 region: CASSQDRNTEAFF. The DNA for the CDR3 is TGCGCCAGCAGCCAGGACAGGAACACTGAAGCTTTCTTT.

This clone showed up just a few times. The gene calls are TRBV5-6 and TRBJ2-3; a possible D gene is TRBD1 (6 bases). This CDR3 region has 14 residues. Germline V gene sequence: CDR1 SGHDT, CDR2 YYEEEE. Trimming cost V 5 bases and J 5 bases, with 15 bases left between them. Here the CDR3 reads CASRWGLQLDTQYF. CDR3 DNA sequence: TGTGCCAGCAGGTGGGGGCTGCAACTAGATACGCAGTATTTT.

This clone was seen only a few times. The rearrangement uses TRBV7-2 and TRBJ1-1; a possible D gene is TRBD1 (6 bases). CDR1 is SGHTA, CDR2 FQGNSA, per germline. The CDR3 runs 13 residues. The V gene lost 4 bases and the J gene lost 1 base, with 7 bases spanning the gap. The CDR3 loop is CASSWGQNTEAFF. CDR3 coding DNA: TGTGCCAGCAGCTGGGGACAGAACACTGAAGCTTTCTTT.